What follows are 22 T cell receptor beta chains derived from one specimen sequenced in a study of blood T cell repertoires in COVID-19 (TCRdb year 2020). Library method: the immunoSEQ multiplex PCR assay. TCRdb carries this immuneACCESS record with in-frame sequences only. Its versions omit some clonotypes, under half of them owing to an unresolved V gene in the studies checked, with the rest unexplained. Counted in this sample were 200,000 to 250,000 clones; roughly 80% of them appeared once. The top ten hold 15% to 20% of the sample. The sequencing input was peripheral blood. These TCRs come from an elderly woman with active or convalescent COVID-19.

This clone was detected once. The CDR3, as DNA: TGTGCCAGCAGCGCCCAGACTGGGACTGAAGCTTTCTTT. Its translation is CASSAQTGTEAFF. The gene calls are TRBV11-1 and TRBJ1-1; D unclear. The CDR3 length is 13 residues. V lost 5 bases and J 5 bases, leaving 12 bases between the germline ends. Germline V gives CDR1 SGHAT, CDR2 FQDESV (reference sequence).

This clone occurred a few times. The V and J genes are TRBV7-9 and TRBJ1-5; D gene ambiguous. V lost 5 bases to trimming and J lost 0 bases, with 5 bases between them. This CDR3 has 13 amino acids. Germline CDR1 reads SEHNR; CDR2 reads FQNEAQ (reference sequence). Here the CDR3 DNA reads TGTGCCAGCAGCCAGAATAGCAATCAGCCCCAGCATTTT. It codes for CASSQNSNQPQHF.

The chain couples TRBV28 to TRBJ1-2, with 7 bases that match TRBD1. The germline V gene encodes CDR1 MDHEN and CDR2 SYDVKM. The ends lost 6 bases at V and 5 bases at J; junction bases unmatched: 3. This CDR3 comprises 12 residues. The CDR3 loop is CASSVQGYGYTF. The CDR3 nucleotides read TGTGCCAGCAGCGTACAGGGGTATGGCTACACCTTC.

This clone was detected once. This chain uses TRBV5-4 with TRBJ2-7; 10 bases are a match to TRBD2. After removal of 2 bases from V and 3 bases from J, the junction contained 8 bases not matched to a gene. The germline V gene encodes CDR1 SGHNT and CDR2 YYREEE (reference sequence). The CDR3 is 16 amino acids. The CDR3, as DNA: TGTGCCAGCAGCTTTGAGCGGGGGGGCCTCGGCTACGAGCAGTACTTC. It is translated as CASSFERGGLGYEQYF.

This chain links TRBV5-1 with TRBJ2-3; a weak D match, TRBD2 (5 bases). Germline-derived CDR1 and CDR2 are SGHRS and YFSETQ. The CDR3 extends over 16 amino acids. Between the trimmed V and J ends, which lost 2 bases and 1 base, there was a span of 14 bases. CDR3 sequence (DNA): TGCGCCAGCAGCTTAGGAACGGGGATGGGCACAGATACGCAGTATTTT. Translating gives CASSLGTGMGTDTQYF.

The genes are TRBV10-3 and TRBJ1-2, with unresolved D. Germline CDR1 reads ENHRY; CDR2 reads SYGVKD. V lost 6 bases, J lost 1 base, and 9 bases lay in between. This CDR3 has 13 amino acids. The CDR3 reads CAIRETGNYGYTF. The CDR3, as DNA: TGTGCCATCAGGGAGACGGGTAACTATGGCTACACCTTC.

The genes are TRBV6-2 or TRBV6-3 and TRBJ2-7; D gene unclear. V lost 4 bases, J lost 0 bases, and 4 bases lay in between. This CDR3 is built from 12 residues. Per germline, CDR1 MNHEY and CDR2 SVGEGT. The CDR3 nucleotides are TGTGCCAGCAGTTTAATCTCCTACGAGCAGTACTTC. Its translation: CASSLISYEQYF.

This chain joins TRBV14 and TRBJ1-4; 7 nucleotides line up with TRBD1. The CDR3 has 16 amino acids. Germline-derived CDR1 and CDR2 are SGHDN and FVKESK. Trimming at V came to 4 bases and at J to 8 bases, leaving 13 bases not matched to a gene. The CDR3 reads CASSPRMGGQLEKLFF. The CDR3 bases are TGTGCCAGCAGCCCAAGGATGGGGGGACAGCTAGAAAAACTGTTTTTT.

The chain recombines TRBV5-6 with TRBJ2-1; D is perhaps TRBD2 (7 bases). V lost 10 bases to trimming and J lost 8 bases, with 25 bases between them. The CDR3 is 15 amino acids. Germline V lookup: CDR1 SGHDT, CDR2 YYEEEE. CDR3 nucleotide sequence: TGTGCCTACGCCAGGGCTAGCGGCAGGGGCCATGAGCAGTTCTTC. Translated: CAYARASGRGHEQFF.

The chain joins TRBV28 to TRBJ1-1, with 7 positions matching TRBD1. CDR3 length: 14 residues. Unmatched junction bases numbered 3, after V lost 4 bases and J lost 1 base. Per germline, CDR1 MDHEN and CDR2 SYDVKM. The CDR3 here is CASSWPGGNTEAFF. In DNA, the CDR3 is TGTGCCAGCAGTTGGCCAGGGGGGAACACTGAAGCTTTCTTT.

V usage is TRBV9 and J usage is TRBJ2-7, with 7 bases fitting TRBD2. The CDR3 consists of 16 residues. V was clipped by 0 bases and J by 2 bases; unmatched bases: 8. Germline CDR1 and CDR2: SGDLS and YYNGEE. CDR3 sequence reads: CASSVAGAGETYEQYF. CDR3 DNA sequence: TGTGCCAGCAGCGTAGCTGGTGCGGGAGAAACCTACGAGCAGTACTTC. Full variable domain (rest looked up from reference TRBV9 and TRBJ2-7): DSGVTQTPKHLITATGQRVTLRCSPRSGDLSVYWYQQSLDQGLQFLIQYYNGEERAKGNILERFSAQQFPDLHSELNLSSLELGDSALYFCASSVAGAGETYEQYFGPGTRLTVT.

The sample holds one count of this clone. The J gene is TRBJ2-4, the V gene TRBV5-6; 8 bases agree with TRBD2. CDR3 length equals 14 residues. With V trimmed by 5 bases and J by 7 bases, 8 bases remained unmatched. Germline lookup yields CDR1 SGHDT and CDR2 YYEEEE. DNA for the CDR3: TGTGCCAGCAGTCATCGGGGGGGCGGTAACATTCAGTACTTC. This sequence encodes CASSHRGGGNIQYF.

The chain couples TRBV29-1 to TRBJ1-2; 8 bases match TRBD1. V was clipped by 5 bases and J by 8 bases; unmatched bases: 7. CDR1 is SQVTM and CDR2 is ANQGSEA in the germline V gene. The CDR3 covers 12 residues. The CDR3 reads CSVSQGAEGYTF. The CDR3 coding sequence is TGCAGCGTTTCGCAGGGGGCGGAGGGCTACACCTTC.

The chain uses TRBV6-2 or TRBV6-3 and TRBJ1-2; D call uncertain. The CDR3 runs 15 residues. The germline V and J ends were trimmed by 0 bases and 2 bases, with 10 bases remaining between them. Per the germline V gene, CDR1 is MNHEY and CDR2 is SVGEGT. The CDR3 region has the DNA TGTGCCAGCAGTTACTCGATACGGGAAAACTATGGCTACACCTTC. Translated: CASSYSIRENYGYTF.

A single count supports this clone. The chain combines TRBV7-9 with TRBJ1-2; weak D call: TRBD1 (5 bases). From germline, CDR1 is SEHNR and CDR2 FQNEAQ (reference sequence). This CDR3 contains 15 residues. Trimming removed 4 bases from V and 1 base from J, with 13 bases in between. CDR3 sequence (DNA): TGTGCCAGCAGCTCAGGCTCGGGACTTAACTATGGCTACACCTTC. Residues: CASSSGSGLNYGYTF.

This chain connects TRBV24-1 to TRBJ2-3; the match to TRBD1 covers 7 bases. Germline V gene data show CDR1 as KGHDR and CDR2 as SFDVKD. V lost 4 bases and J lost 9; bases outside the gene matches: 15. The CDR3 is 16 amino acids. CDR3 in DNA: TGTGCCACCAGTGAAACCGGGACAGAGACACCGATAACGCAGTATTTT. This encodes CATSETGTETPITQYF.

V gene TRBV5-6 combines with J gene TRBJ2-7, with 10 bases aligning to TRBD1. Trimming took 2 bases from V and 0 from J; bases not matched to a gene: 2. The CDR3 loop spans 15 amino acids. Germline V gene lookup returns CDR1 SGHDT and CDR2 YYEEEE. The CDR3 loop is CASSFGTGVSYEQYF. The CDR3 region has the DNA TGTGCCAGCAGCTTCGGGACAGGGGTCTCCTACGAGCAGTACTTC.

This rearrangement joins TRBV29-1 to TRBJ1-5; 8 nucleotides align to TRBD1. There are 13 residues in the CDR3. Germline V gene lookup returns CDR1 SQVTM and CDR2 ANQGSEA. After removal of 7 bases from V and 7 bases from J, the junction contained 9 bases not matched to a gene. Here the CDR3 reads CSARGPGDQPQHF. The CDR3 DNA reads TGCAGCGCCAGGGGGCCCGGGGACCAGCCCCAGCATTTT.

This clone occurred a few times. The chain uses TRBV24-1 and TRBJ2-2; tentatively, D is TRBD1 (7 bases). V shed 5 bases and J shed 7 bases, with 13 bases lying between them. CDR3 length: 14 amino acids. Germline CDR1 is KGHDR and CDR2 is SFDVKD. CDR3: CATSVPGGNGELFF. Here the CDR3 DNA reads TGTGCCACCAGTGTCCCAGGGGGGAACGGGGAGCTGTTTTTT.

This clone was seen only once. The V and J genes are TRBV12-1 and TRBJ2-7; whether TRBD1, the table's D call, matches the DNA was not checked. TRBV12-1 corresponds to a pseudogene. This CDR3 has 12 amino acids. The CDR3 coding sequence is TGTGCCAGCGCAGATAACGACTACGAGCAGTACTTC. As protein: CASADNDYEQYF.

The V and J genes are TRBV18 and TRBJ2-7; TRBD2 might be the D (8 bases). Trimming removed 2 bases at V and 3 bases at J, with 20 bases between. CDR1 is KGHSH, CDR2 LQKENI, per germline. The CDR3 has 17 amino acids. CDR3 region: CASSPTGGQGQLYEQYF. The CDR3, as DNA: TGTGCCAGCTCACCAACGGGGGGGCAGGGACAGCTCTACGAGCAGTACTTC.

J is TRBJ2-5 and V is TRBV6-5; maybe TRBD1 (5 bases). The V and J ends lost 8 bases and 5 bases respectively, with 15 bases between them. This CDR3 spans 13 amino acids. The germline V gene encodes CDR1 MNHEY and CDR2 SVGAGI. CDR3 nucleotides: TGTGCCAGCCGGACATCCGCCCGCGAGACCCAGTACTTC. Translation: CASRTSARETQYF.